This T cell receptor (beta chain) is from a study of shared clonotypes between healthy human individuals (dated by TCRdb to 2018 to 2020). Background on the whole study: The cohort comprised a couple of women and three men aged 18 to 49 years. For each donor, CD4 naive and CD4 memory were each given three plates, CD8 naive was given two plates, and CD8 memory was given one plate. Blood TCR repertoires of a handful of healthy adults were deeply sequenced to estimate repertoire size and the extent of clonotype sharing between individuals. To increase sequencing depth and limit assay-specific biases, TCR repertoire library preparation and sequencing were carried out by different laboratories using diverse techniques. Each donor's leukapheresis produced roughly between about 0.85 and 10 billion PBMCs.

Here is what the overall study found, with its caveats: Even with the large sequencing depth, rarefaction of the sorted-subset datasets indicated that sequencing was incomplete. Approximately 5% of naive CD4, 3.5% of naive CD8, roughly 2.4% of memory CD4, and 0.4% of memory CD8 clonotypes were shared across a few donors. Sampling was restricted to blood, and TCR repertoires in tissues likely differ from the TCR repertoires found in blood. Compared with non-shared clonotypes, clonotypes shared by all four sorted-subset donors had higher generation probabilities. The genetic and exposure-history diversity represented was limited by the small number of donors. Naive subsets generally had larger estimated clonotype richness than memory subsets did. Pairwise subsampling indicated that sequencing depth was expected to affect the degree of clonotype sharing among donors.

Using the deep immunoSEQ assay, multiplex PCR amplified TCR CDR3 regions from genomic DNA. Extracted genomic DNA from each cell subset was spread evenly across all wells of several immunoSEQ 96-well plates, with each plate serving as a replicate. For sorted subsets, each replicate PCR was loaded with about 0.2 ug genomic DNA, equivalent to 32,000 or so T cell genomes. Purified libraries were quantified with a Qubit 3.0 fluorometer, sized on a Bioanalyzer 2100, and re-quantified with the KAPA Library Quantification kit. A separate single-read 150-cycle Illumina NextSeq 550 flow cell was used to sequence each immunoSEQ 96-well plate. In the original analysis: Because only junctional sequences without quality scores were contained in the immunoSEQ output, filtering matching that applied to full-length reads could not be performed. To assign V/J genes and CDR3, sequences were annotated using PyIR, a Python wrapper for IgBLAST v1.9, with IMGT germline references. Reads were filtered out if the reads had weak V/J assignments (E-value above 1e-6), no CDR3, stop codons, out-of-frame junctions, or ambiguous translated residues. V3J clonotypes were defined as sequences sharing an identical inferred V gene, J gene, and CDR3 amino acid sequence. To compute the percentage overlap between repertoires, the number of shared unique clonotypes was divided by the size of the smaller repertoire. Richness of each repertoire was evaluated using RTK rarefaction, the Chao1 estimator, and Recon v2.1 estimates of unobserved clonotypes. Generation probabilities for all TCRbeta clonotypes obtained by the gDNA method from a handful of donors were computed using OLGA. TCRdb obtained this table from immuneACCESS and retained in-frame rearrangements with V and J assigned. These tables miss some clones; where compared with another copy, unresolved V genes account for less than half of the shortfall, and the remainder is unexplained. Clone size and the V and J calls come from that table; the DNA yielded D and trimming. Within this sample are about 2.2 million clones, with 93% of them counted one time only. The top ten clones comprise about 1.7% of the sample.

CD8 naive samples consisted of CD45RO-negative cells that were positively selected for CCR7, yielding a CD45RA+CCR7+ population without TemRA cells. The donors were healthy, HIV-negative adults who had no recently reported acute infections or vaccinations. Every donor was a Caucasian adult living in Nashville, Tennessee, USA. After blood collection by leukapheresis, PBMCs were isolated using Ficoll-Histopaque density gradient centrifugation and then cryopreserved in the vapor phase of liquid nitrogen. Purity and quantity of every magnetically sorted T cell population were checked by analytical flow cytometry. Genomic DNA was isolated from every sorted fraction and measured by UV absorbance on a Nanodrop 2000c. The CDR3 holds 13 amino acids from the cysteine to the phenylalanine. Only CDR3 DNA remains: 39 bases, in frame from the first base. The germline ends are 12 bases apart after V is trimmed by 5 bases and J by 5 bases. CDR1 is given as SEHNR and CDR2 as FQNEAQ, both from the germline V gene (reference sequence).

Points on this clone: Its antigen remains undetermined. It has no much larger one-base neighbor in the sample; base qualities were not kept.

Sequences were obtained from naive CD8+ T cells from PBMCs. Reading the label with the study, this specimen's cell subset or site is: CD45RA+CCR7+. The V gene is TRBV7-9 and the J gene is TRBJ1-1; tentative D gene TRBD1, with 6 bases matching. The TCR was taken from a man between 18 and 35 years old in good health. Some clones in this sample may be carry-over from other donors' samples. The CDR3 region has the sequence CASSIRGRTEAFF. The DNA sequence reads TGTGCCAGCAGCATCAGGGGCAGGACTGAAGCTTTCTTT.